Listed below are T cell receptor beta chains from one sample, sequenced in a study of shared clonotypes between healthy human individuals. Sequencing was performed with immunoSEQ multiplex PCR; in TCRdb, only in-frame clones are kept and a portion is missing. Of some 1,600,000 clones in the sample, 98% were seen once. Sequenced: naive CD4+ T cells sorted from blood. The receptors derive from a man aged 25-45 years in good health. CDR3s include the opening cysteine and the closing phenylalanine or tryptophan. D genes are given only for firm matches. The size of a clone is reported for some rows only, either as once, few or many, or as a class for expanded clones.

TRBV7-2,TRBJ2-7,once,.,TGTGCCAGCAGCTTCTCCCGAATGGACGGCGAGCAGTACTTC,CASSFSRMDGEQYF
TRBV4-3,TRBJ1-4,once,TRBD1,TGCGCCAGCAGCCAAGATGGGAGGGGGCGCGGTGAAAAACTGTTTTTT,CASSQDGRGRGEKLFF
TRBV5-4,TRBJ2-1,.,TRBD2,TGTGCCAGCAGCTTAGGGACTAGCGGGGATGGGGATGAGCAGTTCTTC,CASSLGTSGDGDEQFF
TRBV30,TRBJ1-1,once,.,TGTGCCTGGAGTGTATTTGGCGGGTGGATGAACACTGAAGCTTTCTTT,CAWSVFGGWMNTEAFF
TRBV10-1,TRBJ2-1,.,TRBD2,TGCGCCAGCAGTCCGGGACTAGTCAATGAGCAGTTCTTC,CASSPGLVNEQFF
TRBV7-9,TRBJ2-1,.,TRBD2,TGTGCCAGCAGCTGGGTAGCGGGGGATGAGCAGTTCTTC,CASSWVAGDEQFF
TRBV5-1,TRBJ2-7,.,TRBD2,TGCGCCAGCAGCTTGACAGCGGGAGCTCGTGAGCAGTACTTC,CASSLTAGAREQYF
TRBV5-4,TRBJ2-1,.,.,TGTGCCAGCAGCCCATATGGGGGGGCGCTAAGCAATGAGCAGTTCTTC,CASSPYGGALSNEQFF
TRBV28,TRBJ1-1,.,.,TGTGCCAGCTCCAAAACTAGTCCTGGAGCTTTCTTT,CASSKTSPGAFF
TRBV5-1,TRBJ2-5,.,.,TGCGCCAGCAGCCTGCGCGGCTTCCAAGAGACCCAGTACTTC,CASSLRGFQETQYF
TRBV6-5,TRBJ1-1,.,.,TGTGCCAGCAGTTACTCGACAGGTTTGGGTTTCACTGAAGCTTTCTTT,CASSYSTGLGFTEAFF
TRBV29-1,TRBJ2-7,.,TRBD1,TGCAGCGCCTTCGGTGGCGACAGGGGTGCCTACGAGCAGTACTTC,CSAFGGDRGAYEQYF
TRBV28,TRBJ2-3,once,.,TGTGCCAGCACCATGAGTAGTAGTAGCACAGATACGCAGTATTTT,CASTMSSSSTDTQYF
TRBV19,TRBJ2-3,.,TRBD2,TGTGCCAGTAGTTCCCAGGGAGTAGCGGGAACCTATACGCAGTATTTT,CASSSQGVAGTYTQYF
TRBV19,TRBJ1-2,.,.,TGTGCCAGTAGTATAGAAGCCGGGACTTTTCGCTACACCTTC,CASSIEAGTFRYTF
TRBV2,TRBJ1-5,.,.,TGTGCCAGCAGTGTTCTGAAACTTGATCAGCCCCAGCATTTT,CASSVLKLDQPQHF
TRBV9,TRBJ1-4,.,.,TGTGCCAGCAGCGTACAAGCGGCTAATGAAAAACTGTTTTTT,CASSVQAANEKLFF
TRBV28,TRBJ1-2,.,TRBD1,TGTGCCAGCAGTCCCAGAGGCCGGGACAGGGGCTACACCTTC,CASSPRGRDRGYTF
TRBV6-6,TRBJ2-7,.,TRBD1,TGTGCCAGCACCCAGGACAGGTTTCCCTACGAGCAGTACTTC,CASTQDRFPYEQYF
TRBV7-9,TRBJ2-7,.,TRBD2,TGTGCCAGCAGAGCCGGGACTAGCGGGTCCTACGAGCAGTACTTC,CASRAGTSGSYEQYF
TRBV6-5,TRBJ2-5,.,.,TGTGCCAGCAGTCCCACAGGGAACCAAGAGACCCAGTACTTC,CASSPTGNQETQYF
TRBV11-2,TRBJ2-1,.,TRBD2,TGTGCCAGCAGCAGGACTAGCGGGAGGGCCGGTGAGCAGTTCTTC,CASSRTSGRAGEQFF
TRBV27,TRBJ2-7,.,TRBD1,TGTGCCACCGGGACAGACTCCTACGAGCAGTACTTC,CATGTDSYEQYF
TRBV11-2,TRBJ2-7,.,TRBD1,TGTGCCAGCAGCTACGACAGGGGGCTAACCTACGAGCAGTACTTC,CASSYDRGLTYEQYF
TRBV15,TRBJ1-1,once,TRBD1,TGTGCCACCAGCAGCACGGGAACTACAGGGGGCAAGACGACTGAAGCTTTCTTT,CATSSTGTTGGKTTEAFF
TRBV7-8,TRBJ1-5,.,.,TGTGCCAGCAGCTTAGCCTCTCGGTGGCAGCCCCAGCATTTT,CASSLASRWQPQHF
TRBV28,TRBJ1-2,.,TRBD1,TGTGCCAGCAGTACTTCTGCCCGGGACAGGGTCTATGGCTACACCTTC,CASSTSARDRVYGYTF
TRBV4-3,TRBJ2-2,.,.,TGCGCCAGCAGCCGGATGGGACAAAACACCGGGGAGCTGTTTTTT,CASSRMGQNTGELFF
TRBV9,TRBJ2-1,.,TRBD2,TGTGCCAGCAGCGGGGCGGGAGTAACCTACAATGAGCAGTTCTTC,CASSGAGVTYNEQFF
TRBV6-4,TRBJ2-1,.,TRBD2,TGTGCCAGCAGTGCCGGCGGGAGGGGGTCCTACAATGAGCAGTTCTTC,CASSAGGRGSYNEQFF
TRBV6-5,TRBJ2-2,.,TRBD1,TGTGCCAGCAGTTCGACAGGGATCGGGGAGCTGTTTTTT,CASSSTGIGELFF
TRBV6-5,TRBJ2-2,.,.,TGTGCCAGCAGCCGAAGAAAGTGGTTGGCCGGGGAGCTGTTTTTT,CASSRRKWLAGELFF
TRBV7-9,TRBJ2-4,.,TRBD1,TGTGCCAGCAGCCCAGGGGGAACTATAACCAAAAACATTCAGTACTTC,CASSPGGTITKNIQYF
TRBV6-1,TRBJ2-2,.,TRBD1,TGTGCCAGCAGTGAAGTTAAGGGGGCGGTGATAACCGGGGAGCTGTTTTTT,CASSEVKGAVITGELFF
TRBV19,TRBJ2-4,.,TRBD1,TGTGCCAGTAGTCAACAGGGGCGTCAGTACTTC,CASSQQGRQYF